One sample yielded the 5 T cell receptor beta chains listed below, sequenced in a study of cytomegalovirus exposure and HLA in healthy donors. PCR was performed using 60 Vbeta and 13 Jbeta primers. The table came from immunoSEQ multiplex PCR; TCRdb's copy has only in-frame clones and leaves some out. The profile shows around 170,000 clones, roughly 78% of them singletons. Sequencing used PBMCs. Source of these receptors: a woman aged 45-65 years in good health and CMV-seropositive.

This rearrangement joins TRBV9 to TRBJ2-7, with 10 bases that match TRBD1. The CDR3 is 14 residues long. The V gene end was trimmed by 3 bases and the J gene end by 9 bases; junction bases not matched to a gene: 9. Germline CDR1 and CDR2: SGDLS and YYNGEE. CDR3 coding DNA: TGTGCCAGCAGCGCCGGGACAGGGGAGGCGTTGCAGTACTTC. Translating gives CASSAGTGEALQYF.

V is TRBV7-2 and J is TRBJ1-3; D gene uncertain. The germline V gene encodes CDR1 SGHTA and CDR2 FQGNSA. This CDR3 spans 17 amino acids. The V end was cut by 2 bases, the J end by 0 bases, with 14 bases between. CDR3 bases: TGTGCCAGCAGCTTATACCAAAGACTGTTCTCTGGAAACACCATATATTTT. It specifies CASSLYQRLFSGNTIYF.

This clone was picked up a small number of times. This chain links TRBV5-1 with TRBJ1-1; perhaps TRBD1 as D (6 bases). The CDR3 is 14 residues long. Germline V gives CDR1 SGHRS, CDR2 YFSETQ. Trimming left V 4 bases short and J 0 bases short, with 10 bases between. CDR3 residues: CASSPTGLNTEAFF. The CDR3 DNA follows: TGCGCCAGCAGCCCGACAGGTTTGAACACTGAAGCTTTCTTT.

The rearrangement joins TRBV5-8 to TRBJ2-6; maybe TRBD1 (5 bases). Trimming left V 8 bases short and J 4 bases short, with 10 bases between. The germline V gene encodes CDR1 SGHTS and CDR2 YDEGEE. This CDR3 has 13 residues. CDR3 amino acids: CASRGWGANVLTF. Here the CDR3 DNA reads TGTGCCAGTAGGGGTTGGGGGGCCAACGTCCTGACTTTC.

The rearrangement joins TRBV28 to TRBJ2-3; TRBD2 agrees at 8 bases. The CDR3 is made up of 17 amino acids. From germline, CDR1 is MDHEN and CDR2 SYDVKM. V was clipped by 7 bases and J by 2 bases; unmatched bases: 14. CDR3 residues: CASTLGGAYGVTDTQYF. CDR3 sequence (DNA): TGTGCCAGCACCCTCGGGGGGGCTTATGGGGTCACAGATACGCAGTATTTT.